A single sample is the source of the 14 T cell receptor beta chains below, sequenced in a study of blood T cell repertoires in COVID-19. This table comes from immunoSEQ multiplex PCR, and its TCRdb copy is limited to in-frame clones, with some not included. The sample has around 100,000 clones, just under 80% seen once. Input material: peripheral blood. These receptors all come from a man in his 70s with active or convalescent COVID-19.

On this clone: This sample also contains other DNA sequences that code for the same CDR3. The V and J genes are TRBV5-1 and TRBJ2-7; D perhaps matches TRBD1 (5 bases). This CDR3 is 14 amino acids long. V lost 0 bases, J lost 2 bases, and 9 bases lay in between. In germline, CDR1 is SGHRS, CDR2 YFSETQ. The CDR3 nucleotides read TGCGCCAGCAGCTTGGCAGGGCCCCCCTACGAGCAGTACTTC. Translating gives CASSLAGPPYEQYF.

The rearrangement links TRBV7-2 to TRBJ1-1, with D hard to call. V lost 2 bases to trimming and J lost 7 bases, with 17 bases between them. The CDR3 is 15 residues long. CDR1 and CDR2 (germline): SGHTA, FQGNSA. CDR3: CASSLLGSGLGEAFF. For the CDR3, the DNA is TGTGCCAGCAGCTTACTGGGCTCGGGGTTGGGTGAAGCTTTCTTT.

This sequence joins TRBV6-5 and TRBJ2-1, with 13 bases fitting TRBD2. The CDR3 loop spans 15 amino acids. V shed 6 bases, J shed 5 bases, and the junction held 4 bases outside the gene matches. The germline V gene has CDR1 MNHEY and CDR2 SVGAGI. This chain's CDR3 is CASSYTSGGDNEQFF. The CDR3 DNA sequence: TGTGCCAGCAGCTACACTAGCGGGGGGGACAATGAGCAGTTCTTC.

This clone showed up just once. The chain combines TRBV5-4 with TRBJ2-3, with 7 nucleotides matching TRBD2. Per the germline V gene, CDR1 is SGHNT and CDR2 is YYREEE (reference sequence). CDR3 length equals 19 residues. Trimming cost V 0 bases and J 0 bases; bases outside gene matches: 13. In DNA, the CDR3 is TGTGCCAGCAGCTTGGGGCTAGCGGACCTGTCCTCTAGCACAGATACGCAGTATTTT. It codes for CASSLGLADLSSSTDTQYF. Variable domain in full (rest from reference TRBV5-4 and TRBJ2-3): ETGVTQSPTHLIKTRGQQVTLRCSSQSGHNTVSWYQQALGQGPQFIFQYYREEENGRGNFPPRFSGLQFPNYSSELNVNALELDDSALYLCASSLGLADLSSSTDTQYFGPGTRLTVL.

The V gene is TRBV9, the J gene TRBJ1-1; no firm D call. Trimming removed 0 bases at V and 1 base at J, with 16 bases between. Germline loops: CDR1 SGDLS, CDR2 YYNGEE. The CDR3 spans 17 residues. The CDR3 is CASSVGPEAARNTEAFF. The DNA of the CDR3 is TGTGCCAGCAGCGTAGGGCCGGAGGCGGCCCGGAACACTGAAGCTTTCTTT.

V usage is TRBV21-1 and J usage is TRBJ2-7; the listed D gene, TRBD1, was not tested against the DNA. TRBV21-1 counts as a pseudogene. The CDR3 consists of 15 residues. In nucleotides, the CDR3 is TGTGCCAGCAGCTCTACCGGGACAGGGCGCGACGAGCAGTACTTC. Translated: CASSSTGTGRDEQYF.

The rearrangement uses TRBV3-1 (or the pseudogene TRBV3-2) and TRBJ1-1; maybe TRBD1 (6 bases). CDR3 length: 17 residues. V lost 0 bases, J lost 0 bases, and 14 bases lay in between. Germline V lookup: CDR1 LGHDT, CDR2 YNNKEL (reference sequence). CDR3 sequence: CASSQEDRSLVNTEAFF. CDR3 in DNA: TGTGCCAGCAGCCAAGAGGACAGATCCTTAGTGAACACTGAAGCTTTCTTT.

The CDR3 loop is CASSRLAGGRGNEQFF. In DNA, the CDR3 is TGTGCCAGCAGCAGACTAGCGGGGGGGCGAGGAAATGAGCAGTTCTTC. The chain carries TRBV7-3 and TRBJ2-1; 14 bases fit TRBD2. Per germline, CDR1 SGHTA and CDR2 FQGTGA. The CDR3 sequence is 16 residues long. V lost 5 bases, J lost 7 bases, and 7 bases stayed unmatched.

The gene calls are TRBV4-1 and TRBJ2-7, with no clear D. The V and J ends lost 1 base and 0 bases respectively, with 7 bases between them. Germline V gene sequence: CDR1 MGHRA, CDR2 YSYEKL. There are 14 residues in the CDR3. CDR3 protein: CASSQAAGSYEQYF. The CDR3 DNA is TGCGCCAGCAGCCAAGCTGCAGGCTCCTACGAGCAGTACTTC.

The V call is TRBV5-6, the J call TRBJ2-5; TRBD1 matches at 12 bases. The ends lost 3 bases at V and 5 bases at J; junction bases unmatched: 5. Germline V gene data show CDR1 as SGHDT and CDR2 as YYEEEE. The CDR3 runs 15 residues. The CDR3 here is CASSWGQGAEETQYF. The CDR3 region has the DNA TGTGCCAGCAGCTGGGGACAGGGGGCGGAGGAGACCCAGTACTTC.

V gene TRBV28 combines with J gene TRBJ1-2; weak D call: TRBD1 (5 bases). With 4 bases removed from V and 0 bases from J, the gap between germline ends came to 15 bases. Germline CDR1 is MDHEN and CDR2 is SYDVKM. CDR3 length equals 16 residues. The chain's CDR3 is CASSWGSHTANYGYTF. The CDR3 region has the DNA TGTGCCAGCAGTTGGGGCAGCCATACAGCTAACTATGGCTACACCTTC.

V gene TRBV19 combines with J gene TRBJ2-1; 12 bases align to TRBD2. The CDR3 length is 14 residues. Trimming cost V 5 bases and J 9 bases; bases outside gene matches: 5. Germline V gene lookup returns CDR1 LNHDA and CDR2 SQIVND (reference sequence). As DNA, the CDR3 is TGTGCCAGTAGTCTAGCGGGAGGGCTTAGTGAGCAGTTCTTC. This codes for CASSLAGGLSEQFF.

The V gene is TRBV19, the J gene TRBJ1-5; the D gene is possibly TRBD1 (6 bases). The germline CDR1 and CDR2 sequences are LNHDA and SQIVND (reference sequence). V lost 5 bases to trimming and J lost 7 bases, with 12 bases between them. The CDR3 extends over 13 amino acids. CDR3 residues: CASSGTIRQPQHF. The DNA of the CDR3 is TGTGCCAGTAGTGGGACAATACGGCAGCCCCAGCATTTT. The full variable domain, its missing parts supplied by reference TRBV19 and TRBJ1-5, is DGGITQSPKYLFRKEGQNVTLSCEQNLNHDAMYWYRQDPGQGLRLIYYSQIVNDFQKGDIAEGYSVSREKKESFPLTVTSAQKNPTAFYLCASSGTIRQPQHFGDGTRLSIL.

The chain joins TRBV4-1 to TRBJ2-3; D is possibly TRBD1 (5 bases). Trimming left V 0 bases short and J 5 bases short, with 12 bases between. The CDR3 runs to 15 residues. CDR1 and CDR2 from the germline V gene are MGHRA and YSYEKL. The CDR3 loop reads CASSQDQGRGDTQYF. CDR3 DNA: TGCGCCAGCAGCCAAGATCAGGGTAGGGGAGATACGCAGTATTTT.